This T cell receptor (beta chain) stems from a study of regulatory T cells in long-lasting Graves disease. Study summary: More than 5 years of antithyroid drugs with positive TSH receptor antibodies defined persistent Graves' disease.

Arm-PCR of CDR3 regions and iRepertoire HTBI primers were the basis on which TCR beta libraries were built. TCRdb reprocessed the multiplex PCR reads via MiXCR and lists one record per CDR3 protein. The data show roughly 400,000 distinct CDR3 sequences, with 21% seen just once and about 13% held by the top ten. Study findings and constraints: Persistent disease samples used TRBV28, TRBJ1-2 and TRBJ2-5 preferentially. Clonotypes that were public and shared totalled approximately 3,000 in persistent patients versus 800 to 1,000 in new patients.

This clonotype was observed a few times. Its antigen remains unidentified. The time point: persistent/refractory GD, antithyroid drugs over 5 years with positive TRAb. The authors made the TCR library using RNA they extracted from PBMCs. A peripheral blood sample, about 9.4 milliliters in volume, was drawn into EDTA tubes. Deletions cut 0 bases from V and 2 bases from J, with 12 bases between. CDR1 is SGHRS and CDR2 is YFSETQ in the germline V gene. CDR3 size: 15 residues. This sequence was found in a female donor with Graves disease. The source material was peripheral blood mononuclear cells (PBMCs), sampled when the disease was refractory, from a patient treated with antithyroid drugs. The chain joins TRBV5-1 to TRBJ2-7, with D perhaps TRBD1 (6 bases). The CDR3 coding sequence is TGCGCCAGCAGCTTGGCCTATGGGGGCCCCTACGAGCAGTACTTC. Translating gives CASSLAYGGPYEQYF.